One sample yielded the 27 T cell receptor beta chains listed below, sequenced in a study of T cells expressing NK-cell markers. TCRdb processed the 5' RACE reads again and assigns one entry to each CDR3 protein, with no DNA. This repertoire comprises over 350,000 distinct CDR3 sequences; its ten largest clones make up approximately 12%. The specimen was blood T cells: a sorted CD56 or NKG2C T cell subset, CD4+ or CD8+ T cells, or bulk PBMC T cells (not recorded which). The receptors derive from a woman between 45 and 65 years old in good health.

The chain uses TRBV9 and TRBJ2-5; the TCRdb call, TRBD2, lacks DNA for checking. The CDR3 spans 17 residues. Germline V lookup: CDR1 SGDLS, CDR2 YYNGEE. CDR3 sequence reads: CASSVEGNPRTKETQYF.

This chain connects TRBV18 to TRBJ1-3; TCRdb names TRBD1, which stays unverified in the absence of DNA. Germline assignment: CDR1 KGHSH and CDR2 LQKENI. The CDR3 is 17 amino acids. The CDR3 region is CASSSWGTGDSGNTIYF.

The chain is built from TRBV5-1 and TRBJ2-7; TCRdb's assignment of TRBD2 cannot be checked, as there is no DNA. The CDR3 is 16 residues long. The germline V gene encodes CDR1 SGHRS and CDR2 YFSETQ. The CDR3 spells CASSARTSGPSYEQYF.

The V call is TRBV11-1, the J call TRBJ2-7; the D call of TRBD1 rests on TCRdb alone, since no DNA is present to check it. The CDR3 contains 16 residues. Germline CDR1 is SGHAT and CDR2 is FQDESV (reference sequence). The CDR3 region is CASSYAVRQGAHEQYF.

This sequence joins TRBV11-2 and TRBJ2-3; without DNA, the TCRdb call of TRBD2 cannot be checked. Germline assignment: CDR1 SGHAT and CDR2 FQNNGV. The CDR3 runs to 16 residues. The CDR3 reads CASSSSGLLSTDTQYF.

This chain joins TRBV11-2 and TRBJ2-3; TCRdb reports TRBD2, a call that lacks DNA to check it against. The CDR3 runs 16 residues. Germline V lookup: CDR1 SGHAT, CDR2 FQNNGV. This chain's CDR3 is CASSPRGLAVTDTQYF.

The chain couples TRBV6-2 or TRBV6-3 to TRBJ2-1; TCRdb names TRBD2, which stays unverified in the absence of DNA. Per germline, CDR1 MNHEY and CDR2 SVGEGT. This CDR3 comprises 17 residues. The CDR3 region is CASSYSRASGIYNEQFF.

The chain combines TRBV5-1 with TRBJ2-5; no DNA is available, so the TRBD2 call from TCRdb remains unchecked. CDR3 length equals 13 residues. Germline-derived CDR1 and CDR2 are SGHRS and YFSETQ. The chain's CDR3 is CASSSAGQETQYF.

The chain employs TRBV6-1 and TRBJ2-3; TCRdb indicates TRBD1, and absent DNA this call remains unverified. The V gene's germline CDR1 is MNHNS and CDR2 SASEGT. CDR3 length equals 14 residues. CDR3: CASSPTGPPDTQYF.

The J gene is TRBJ2-5, the V gene TRBV12-3 or TRBV12-4; the TCRdb D gene call, TRBD1, has no DNA to confirm it. The CDR3 is 14 amino acids. CDR3 sequence: CASRPGQNKETQYF.

This chain connects TRBV18 to TRBJ1-1. CDR1 is KGHSH and CDR2 is LQKENI in the germline V gene. The CDR3 sequence is 12 residues long. The CDR3 here is CASSPGRDEAFF. The whole variable domain, filled in from reference TRBV18 and TRBJ1-1, reads NAGVMQNPRHLVRRRGQEARLRCSPMKGHSHVYWYRQLPEEGLKFMVYLQKENIIDESGMPKERFSAEFPKEGPSILRIQQVVRGDSAAYFCASSPGRDEAFFGQGTRLTVV.

The rearrangement links TRBV5-1 to TRBJ1-1; TCRdb's D gene call, TRBD1, goes unchecked for lack of DNA. This CDR3 has 15 amino acids. From germline, CDR1 is SGHRS and CDR2 YFSETQ. The CDR3 loop is CASSLGQTKNTEAFF.

V gene TRBV20-1 combines with J gene TRBJ1-5; TCRdb proposes TRBD1, but this gene call is untestable without DNA. Germline values: CDR1 DFQATT, CDR2 SNEGSKA (reference sequence). The CDR3 extends over 14 amino acids. The CDR3 here is CSARGAGPNQPQHF.

The chain joins TRBV6-1 to TRBJ1-1; TCRdb outputs TRBD1, but without DNA this stays unchecked. The germline gives CDR1 MNHNS, CDR2 SASEGT. This CDR3 has 13 residues. Here the CDR3 reads CASGYREFTEAFF.

The chain carries TRBV12-3 or TRBV12-4 and TRBJ2-3; TCRdb reports TRBD1, a call that lacks DNA to check it against. CDR3 length equals 16 residues. CDR3 residues: CASSFGAGQGTSGQYF.

This CDR3 reads CAGRTGFNTEAFF. J is TRBJ1-1 and V is TRBV30; TCRdb indicates TRBD1, and absent DNA this call remains unverified. The germline gives CDR1 GTSNPN, CDR2 SVGIG (reference sequence). The CDR3 consists of 13 residues.

The chain employs TRBV11-2 and TRBJ2-3; the TRBD2 assignment by TCRdb is unverifiable without DNA. This CDR3 is built from 16 residues. The V gene's germline CDR1 is SGHAT and CDR2 FQNNGV. CDR3 residues: CASSLEPGLDTDTQYF.

The genes are TRBV5-6 and TRBJ2-7; without DNA, the TCRdb call of TRBD1 cannot be checked. This CDR3 has 15 residues. The germline V gene encodes CDR1 SGHDT and CDR2 YYEEEE. CDR3 sequence: CASRPGTGGSYEQYF.

The J gene is TRBJ1-2, the V gene TRBV12-3 or TRBV12-4. The CDR3 has 12 residues. The CDR3 loop is CASSLGLGGYTF.

The genes are TRBV5-1 and TRBJ1-2; TCRdb reports TRBD1, a call that lacks DNA to check it against. The length of the CDR3 is 12 residues. Looked up from germline, CDR1 is SGHRS and CDR2 is YFSETQ. The CDR3 protein is CASMTPGGRHTF.

V and J are TRBV4-1 and TRBJ2-1; lacking DNA, the TRBD2 call made by TCRdb goes unchecked. The CDR3 has 13 residues. Germline-derived CDR1 and CDR2 are MGHRA and YSYEKL. CDR3 loop: CASSPRTEGEQFF.

The chain combines TRBV5-1 with TRBJ2-7; TCRdb picks TRBD1, but there is no DNA to check that call. This CDR3 has 17 amino acids. The germline CDR1 and CDR2 sequences are SGHRS and YFSETQ. The CDR3 here is CASSLGQGAASGDEQYF.

The chain recombines TRBV11-2 with TRBJ2-1; TCRdb names TRBD2, which stays unverified in the absence of DNA. CDR1 is SGHAT, CDR2 FQNNGV, per germline. This CDR3 contains 14 residues. The CDR3 here is CASSSTSGYNEQFF.

The J gene is TRBJ2-7, the V gene TRBV3-1; the TRBD2 assignment by TCRdb is unverifiable without DNA. From germline, CDR1 is LGHDT and CDR2 YNNKEL (reference sequence). The CDR3 length is 16 residues. This CDR3 reads CASSLNLAGGPYEQYF.

The chain is built from TRBV6-6 and TRBJ2-3; there is no DNA to check the TCRdb D call of TRBD2. Germline CDR1 reads MNHNY; CDR2 reads SVGAGI (reference sequence). The CDR3 runs to 15 residues. The CDR3 reads CASSPSGSEGDTQYF.

The rearrangement links TRBV6-1 to TRBJ2-7; TCRdb reports TRBD2, a call that lacks DNA to check it against. The CDR3 has 12 residues. Germline V lookup: CDR1 MNHNS, CDR2 SASEGT. The CDR3: CASVRLAHEQYF.

The J gene is TRBJ1-1, the V gene TRBV12-3 or TRBV12-4; the D gene TCRdb calls, TRBD1, cannot be checked with no DNA. This CDR3 is 13 amino acids long. The CDR3 loop reads CASTGQRRNEAFF.